This T cell receptor beta chain was sequenced for a study of blood T cell repertoires in COVID-19. Germline CDR1 and CDR2: PRHDT and FYEKMQ (reference sequence). The CDR3 covers 14 residues. The V and J ends lost 5 bases and 5 bases respectively, with 12 bases between them. The method was immunoSEQ multiplex PCR; TCRdb's version includes in-frame clones alone and lacks a portion of them. This sample carries tens of thousands of clones, 80% to 85% of them seen once, and the ten largest clones take less than 10%. The V call is TRBV13, the J call TRBJ1-4; weak D call: TRBD1 (6 bases). The sequencing input was peripheral blood. This receptor was obtained from a human donor in a cohort sampled during active COVID-19. CDR3 sequence: CASSPTGGNEKLFF. The CDR3 region has the DNA TGTGCCAGCAGCCCGACAGGTGGGAATGAAAAACTGTTTTTT.